This is a list of T cell receptor beta chains from one sample in a study of post-analysis software for immune sequencing data. TCRdb reanalysed the PCR reads using MiXCR and keeps one entry per CDR3 protein. The sample records hundreds of thousands of distinct CDR3 sequences, roughly three fifths being singletons. Source material: blood. These receptors all come from a girl aged 2 to 9 with multiple sclerosis. Both conserved end residues are trimmed from each CDR3. Clone sizes are given selectively: once, few, many, or a class where the clone is expanded.

V	size	J	CDR3
TRBV5-1	-	TRBJ2-4	ASSLGDWLAKNIQY
TRBV27	-	TRBJ2-2	ASSFWGLALPGELF
TRBV29-1	once	TRBJ2-6	SVMRDTTSGANVLT
TRBV6-5	few	TRBJ2-1	ASSFLTVENHNEQF
TRBV10-3	few	TRBJ2-3	AINEPAGAFSADTQY
TRBV29-1	few	TRBJ2-5	SVVRTGAGETQY
TRBV5-1	-	TRBJ2-2	ASSGYRGRNTGELF
TRBV20-1	-	-	SGRAGGPGETQY
TRBV12-3/TRBV12-4	few	TRBJ2-7	ASSLNQAGSYEQY
TRBV4-1	-	TRBJ2-5	ASSGVGSFPGAQY
TRBV11-2	-	TRBJ2-7	ASSSTGIDYEQY
TRBV7-2	-	TRBJ1-2	ASSLVGLREIRNNYGYT
TRBV4-3	few	TRBJ2-1	ASSQDGTGGNEQF
TRBV5-1	few	TRBJ1-6	ASSLSAGSLNSPLH
TRBV29-1	-	TRBJ2-2	SVGTSGGEVGELF
TRBV4-1	-	TRBJ1-2	ASSPQTSYGYT
TRBV7-2	-	TRBJ1-4	ASSLRRLDKLF
TRBV12-3/TRBV12-4	-	TRBJ2-7	ASSLGTLTPYEQY
TRBV2	few	TRBJ2-4	ASRPGLAGGKNIQY
TRBV29-1	few	TRBJ2-7	SVEAVWGSGYEQY
TRBV27	-	TRBJ2-4	ASSPKGALAKNIQY
TRBV20-1	-	TRBJ2-1	SARVPTGADEQF
TRBV12-3/TRBV12-4	few	TRBJ2-3	ASSLLGAITDTQY
TRBV6-2/TRBV6-3	-	TRBJ1-1	ASSSGGGYTEAF
TRBV20-1	-	TRBJ1-4	RAGTGDEKLF
TRBV7-2	-	TRBJ2-7	ASSLRGLAGREQY
TRBV20-1	-	TRBJ2-7	SACIRDRKHEQY
TRBV4-1	-	-	ASSQPSGRAGNKNIQY
TRBV7-9	-	TRBJ2-6	ASSGRGTGANVLT
TRBV7-2	-	TRBJ1-2	ASSWDRAYGYT
TRBV5-1	-	TRBJ1-4	ASSAGQTAGKLF
TRBV7-2	-	TRBJ2-2	AGSPTGTGHTGELF
TRBV18	few	TRBJ2-7	ASSPIQSSYEQY
TRBV20-1	-	TRBJ2-7	SALIGTGVYEQY
TRBV29-1	-	TRBJ2-4	SVAEDPGLIKY
TRBV2	few	TRBJ2-3	ASSALPSGTDTQY
TRBV12-3/TRBV12-4	-	TRBJ2-3	ASRTGVTTDTQY
TRBV7-2	-	TRBJ2-1	ASSLDGSGSYNEQF
TRBV6-5	once	TRBJ2-7	ASSSGISASYEQY
TRBV6-1	-	TRBJ2-7	ASSERPGTGYEQY
TRBV20-1	few	TRBJ2-5	SARAVQETQY